The entry below gives a single TCR beta chain sequence along with its context. Its antigen remains undetermined. Qualities for individual bases were not recorded, and no much larger clone is one base off. After removal of 1 base from V and 3 bases from J, the junction retains 1 base not matched to a gene. The germline V gene encodes CDR1 SGHRS and CDR2 YFSETQ. The CDR3 starts with the cysteine, ends with the phenylalanine, and has 14 residues. The entry retains the CDR3 DNA only, 42 bases that are in frame from base 1. To sequence the TCRbeta CDR3 region, genomic DNA was isolated from the sorted cells. TCRbeta CDR3 regions were sequenced using the immunoSEQ Assay. What TCRdb holds here is the immuneACCESS table cut down to in-frame rearrangements. Part of the clones is not present; checked against another copy, under half of the missing clones reflect an unresolved V gene, and the others are unexplained. Recorded for this sample are under 90,000 clones; 85% to 90% of them occurred a single time. The biggest ten clones account for 0.2% to 0.25% of the sample.

The trial excluded patients who had a history of autoimmune disease or who were on systemic immunosuppression. Peripheral blood for TCR sequencing was collected from all dose cohorts at baseline, on cycle 4 day 1, and on cycle 7 day 1. The samples were drawn from a first-in-human, open-label, multicenter phase I dose-escalation trial of ivuxolimab. Adults with locally advanced or metastatic melanoma, renal cell carcinoma, hepatocellular carcinoma or head and neck squamous cell carcinoma were enrolled in the trial. Before TCR sequencing, CD4+ T cells and CD8+ T cells from peripheral blood were sorted into separate populations. This sample stems from a study of OX40 agonist ivuxolimab in advanced cancers. In terms of the full investigation: The costimulatory receptor OX40 (CD134) was targeted by ivuxolimab, a fully human IgG2 agonistic monoclonal antibody. Intravenous ivuxolimab was administered to patients every 2 weeks at six dose levels: 0.01, 0.1, 0.3, 1.5, 3 and 10 mg/kg. Of the roughly 51 patients in dose escalation, about 20 had hepatocellular carcinoma, some 15 had melanoma, 9 had renal cell carcinoma and 9 had head and neck cancer. A male proportion of under 85% and a mean age of around 60 years, ranging from roughly 23 to 80, were recorded for the dose-escalation cohort. Prior anti-PD-1, anti-PD-L1 or anti-CTLA-4 therapy was permitted, and 30% to 50% of dose-escalation patients had received checkpoint inhibitors. Three dose-escalation patients achieved partial responses, one with hepatocellular carcinoma and two with cutaneous melanoma. The purpose of peripheral TCRbeta sequencing was to test whether ivuxolimab changed TCR sequence diversity and led to clonal T-cell expansion. The paper describes the monotherapy dose-escalation part (N ≈ 49 patients) of the phase I trial of ivuxolimab. On the study overall, not on this receptor specifically: In the 0.1-3.0 mg/kg groups, partial responders had among the lowest normalized peripheral clonal expansion, particularly in CD8+ T cells. Which antigens the clonally expanded peripheral T cells were specific for was not determined. At doses from 0.1 to 3.0 mg/kg, clonal expansion was seen in both CD4+ and CD8+ blood T cells between baseline and week 6. On average, CD8+ T cells showed more expanded clones than CD4+ T cells after ivuxolimab. Low levels of normalized T-cell clonal expansion were also seen in some patients who did not respond.

The sequence joins TRBV5-1 to TRBJ2-1, with 7 bases matching TRBD1. The receptor was derived from an adult with an advanced solid tumor such as melanoma, head and neck, liver or kidney cancer. This material consisted of CD4+ or CD8+ T cells sorted from blood, taken in a trial of the OX40 agonist ivuxolimab. CDR3 region: CASSLQGDYNEQFF. The nucleotide sequence reads as follows: TGCGCCAGCAGCTTGCAGGGGGACTACAATGAGCAGTTCTTC.